This is a list of T cell receptor beta chains from one sample in a study of human T cells and chemical hapten exposure. TCRdb used MiXCR to reprocess the 5' RACE reads, holding one entry per CDR3 protein. Found here are about 81,000 distinct CDR3 sequences, less than 9.5% of them singletons; the top ten hold approximately 2.1%. The receptors were sampled from a male donor in good health. Each CDR3 is given with its conserved first and last residue. Fields, in order: V gene, CDR3 protein.

v_gene: TRBV6-9; CDR3aa: CASSTLTSGRDTQYF
v_gene: TRBV6-5; CDR3aa: CASSSWGGELSF
v_gene: TRBV7-8; CDR3aa: CASSLEGGSGANVLTF
v_gene: TRBV15; CDR3aa: CATSRARLAGPGELFF
v_gene: TRBV29-1; CDR3aa: CSVEGFLNTEAFF
v_gene: TRBV27; CDR3aa: CASSPHRTALDLTPLHF
v_gene: TRBV6-5; CDR3aa: CASSLSRGNSYNEQFF
v_gene: TRBV12-3/TRBV12-4; CDR3aa: CASSPDSHQQYF
v_gene: TRBV7-9; CDR3aa: CASSLPEGGHTEAFF
v_gene: TRBV13; CDR3aa: CASSLRGPLYEQYF
v_gene: TRBV19; CDR3aa: CASSSPRTSAGAGDTQYF
v_gene: TRBV12-3/TRBV12-4; CDR3aa: CASSPTPGTGSTGELFF
v_gene: TRBV12-3/TRBV12-4; CDR3aa: CASSPTDSSYNEQFF